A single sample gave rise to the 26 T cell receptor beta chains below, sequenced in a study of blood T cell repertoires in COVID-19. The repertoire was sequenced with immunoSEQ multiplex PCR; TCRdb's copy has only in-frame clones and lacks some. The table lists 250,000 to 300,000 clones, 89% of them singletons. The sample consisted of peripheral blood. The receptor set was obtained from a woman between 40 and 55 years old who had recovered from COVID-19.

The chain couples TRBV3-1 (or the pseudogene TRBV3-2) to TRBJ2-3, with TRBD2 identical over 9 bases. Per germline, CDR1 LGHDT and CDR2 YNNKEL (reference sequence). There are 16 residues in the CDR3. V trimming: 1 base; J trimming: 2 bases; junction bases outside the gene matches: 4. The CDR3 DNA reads TGTGCCAGCAGCCAAGGACTAGCGGAACTCACAGATACGCAGTATTTT. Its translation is CASSQGLAELTDTQYF.

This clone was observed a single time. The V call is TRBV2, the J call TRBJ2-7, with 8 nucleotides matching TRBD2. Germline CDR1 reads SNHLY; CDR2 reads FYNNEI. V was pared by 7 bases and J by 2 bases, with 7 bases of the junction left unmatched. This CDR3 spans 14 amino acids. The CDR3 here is CASTKRTSPYEQYF. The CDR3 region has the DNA TGTGCCAGCACTAAGAGGACTAGCCCCTACGAGCAGTACTTC.

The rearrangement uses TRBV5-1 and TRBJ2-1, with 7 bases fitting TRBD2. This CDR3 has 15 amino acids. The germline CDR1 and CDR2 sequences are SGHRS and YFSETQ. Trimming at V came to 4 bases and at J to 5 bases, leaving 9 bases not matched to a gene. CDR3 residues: CASSGSGLEDNEQFF. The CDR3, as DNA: TGCGCCAGCAGCGGTAGCGGACTAGAAGACAATGAGCAGTTCTTC.

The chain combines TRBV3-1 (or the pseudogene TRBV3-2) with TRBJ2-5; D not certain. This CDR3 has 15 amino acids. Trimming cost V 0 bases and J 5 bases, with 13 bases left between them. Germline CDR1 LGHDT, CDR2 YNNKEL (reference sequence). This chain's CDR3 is CASSQDSARRETQYF. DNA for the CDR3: TGTGCCAGCAGCCAAGATTCGGCCCGGCGGGAGACCCAGTACTTC.

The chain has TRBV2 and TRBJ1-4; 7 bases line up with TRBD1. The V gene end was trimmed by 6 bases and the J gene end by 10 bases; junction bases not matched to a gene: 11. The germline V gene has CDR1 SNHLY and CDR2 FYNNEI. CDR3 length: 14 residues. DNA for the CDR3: TGTGCCAGCAGGGCCGGACAGGTTCTTGGAAAACTGTTTTTT. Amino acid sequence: CASRAGQVLGKLFF.

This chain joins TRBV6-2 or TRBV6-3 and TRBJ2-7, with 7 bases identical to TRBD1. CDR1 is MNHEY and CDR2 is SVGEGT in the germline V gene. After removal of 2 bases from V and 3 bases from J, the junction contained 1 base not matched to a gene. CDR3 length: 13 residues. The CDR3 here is CASSYRTGYEQYV. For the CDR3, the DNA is TGTGCCAGCAGTTACAGGACAGGCTACGAGCAGTACGTC.

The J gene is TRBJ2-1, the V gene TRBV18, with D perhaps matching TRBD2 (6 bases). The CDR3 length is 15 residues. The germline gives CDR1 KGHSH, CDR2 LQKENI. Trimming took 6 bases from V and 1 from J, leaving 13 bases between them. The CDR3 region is CASSPGLRSYNEQFF. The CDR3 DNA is TGTGCCAGCTCCCCGGGACTGCGATCCTACAATGAGCAGTTCTTC. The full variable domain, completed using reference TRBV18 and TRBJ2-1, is NAGVMQNPRHLVRRRGQEARLRCSPMKGHSHVYWYRQLPEEGLKFMVYLQKENIIDESGMPKERFSAEFPKEGPSILRIQQVVRGDSAAYFCASSPGLRSYNEQFFGPGTRLTVL.

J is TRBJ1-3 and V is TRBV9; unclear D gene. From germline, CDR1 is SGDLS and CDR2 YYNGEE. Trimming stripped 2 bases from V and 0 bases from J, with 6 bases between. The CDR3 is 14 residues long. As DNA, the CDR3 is TGTGCCAGCAGCGTCTCTCTCTCTGGAAACACCATATATTTT. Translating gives CASSVSLSGNTIYF.

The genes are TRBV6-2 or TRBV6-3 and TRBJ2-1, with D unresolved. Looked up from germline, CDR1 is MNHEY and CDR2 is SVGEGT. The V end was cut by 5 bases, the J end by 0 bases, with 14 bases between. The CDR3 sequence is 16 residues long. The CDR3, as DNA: TGTGCCAGCAGTACCCTCCTACTTAGCTCCTACAATGAGCAGTTCTTC. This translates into CASSTLLLSSYNEQFF.

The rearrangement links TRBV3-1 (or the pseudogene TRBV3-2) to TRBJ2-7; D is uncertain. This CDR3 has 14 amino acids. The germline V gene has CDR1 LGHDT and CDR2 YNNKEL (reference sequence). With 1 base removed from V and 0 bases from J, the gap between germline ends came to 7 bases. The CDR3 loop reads CASSQGASSYEQYF. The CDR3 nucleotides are TGTGCCAGCAGCCAAGGGGCCAGCTCCTACGAGCAGTACTTC.

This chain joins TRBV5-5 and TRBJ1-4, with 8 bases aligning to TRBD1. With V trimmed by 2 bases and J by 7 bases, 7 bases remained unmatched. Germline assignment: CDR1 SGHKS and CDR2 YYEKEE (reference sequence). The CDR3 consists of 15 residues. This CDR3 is CASSFETGAAEKLFF. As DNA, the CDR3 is TGTGCCAGCAGCTTCGAGACAGGGGCCGCTGAAAAACTGTTTTTT.

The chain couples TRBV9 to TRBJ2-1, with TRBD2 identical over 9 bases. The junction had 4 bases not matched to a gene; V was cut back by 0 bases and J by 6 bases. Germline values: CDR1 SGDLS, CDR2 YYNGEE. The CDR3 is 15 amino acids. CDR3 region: CASSVGLAGRNEQFF. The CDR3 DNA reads TGTGCCAGCAGCGTAGGTCTAGCGGGGCGCAATGAGCAGTTCTTC.

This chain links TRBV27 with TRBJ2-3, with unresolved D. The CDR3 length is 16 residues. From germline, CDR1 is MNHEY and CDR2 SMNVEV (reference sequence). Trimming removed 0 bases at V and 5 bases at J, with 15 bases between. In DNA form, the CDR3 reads TGTGCCAGCAGTTTATCTCCCCTAGTCAGTGGAGATACGCAGTATTTT. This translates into CASSLSPLVSGDTQYF.

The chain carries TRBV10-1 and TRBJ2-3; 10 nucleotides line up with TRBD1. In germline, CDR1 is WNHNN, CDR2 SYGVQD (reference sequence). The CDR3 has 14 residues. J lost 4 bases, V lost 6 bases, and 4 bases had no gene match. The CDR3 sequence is CASRPGQGADTQYF. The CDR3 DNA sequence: TGCGCCAGCAGGCCCGGACAGGGGGCAGATACGCAGTATTTT.

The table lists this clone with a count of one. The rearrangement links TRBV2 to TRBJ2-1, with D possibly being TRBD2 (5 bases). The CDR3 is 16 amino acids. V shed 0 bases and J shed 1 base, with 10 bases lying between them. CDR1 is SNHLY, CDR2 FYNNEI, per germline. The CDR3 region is CASSEALGVSYNEQFF. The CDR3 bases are TGTGCCAGCAGTGAAGCCCTGGGAGTTTCCTACAATGAGCAGTTCTTC.

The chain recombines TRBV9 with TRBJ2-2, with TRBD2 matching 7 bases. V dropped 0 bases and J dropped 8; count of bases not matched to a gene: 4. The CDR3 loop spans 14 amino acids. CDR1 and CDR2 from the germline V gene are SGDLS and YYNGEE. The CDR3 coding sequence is TGTGCCAGCAGCGTAGCGGAGCGGGAAGGGGAGCTGTTTTTT. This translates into CASSVAEREGELFF.

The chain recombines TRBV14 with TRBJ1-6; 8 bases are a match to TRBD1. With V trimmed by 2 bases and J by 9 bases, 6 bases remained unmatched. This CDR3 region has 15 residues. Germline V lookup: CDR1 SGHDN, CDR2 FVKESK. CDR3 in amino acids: CASSQWTGSGSPLHF. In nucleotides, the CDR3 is TGTGCCAGCAGCCAATGGACAGGGAGTGGTTCACCCCTCCACTTT. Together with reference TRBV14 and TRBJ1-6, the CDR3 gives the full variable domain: EAGVTQFPSHSVIEKGQTVTLRCDPISGHDNLYWYRRVMGKEIKFLLHFVKESKQDESGMPNNRFLAERTGGTYSTLKVQPAELEDSGVYFCASSQWTGSGSPLHFGNGTRLTVT.

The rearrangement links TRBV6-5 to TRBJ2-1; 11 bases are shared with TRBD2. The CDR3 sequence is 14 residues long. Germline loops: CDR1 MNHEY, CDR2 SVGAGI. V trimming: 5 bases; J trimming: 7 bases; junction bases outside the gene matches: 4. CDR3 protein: CASSNSGGVNEQFF. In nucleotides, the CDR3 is TGTGCCAGCAGTAATAGCGGGGGGGTTAATGAGCAGTTCTTC.

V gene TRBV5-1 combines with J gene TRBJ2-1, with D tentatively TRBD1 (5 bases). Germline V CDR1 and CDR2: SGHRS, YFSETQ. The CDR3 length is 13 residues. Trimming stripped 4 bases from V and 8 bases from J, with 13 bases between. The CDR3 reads CASSIPQGHEQFF. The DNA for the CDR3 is TGCGCCAGCAGCATCCCCCAGGGCCATGAGCAGTTCTTC.

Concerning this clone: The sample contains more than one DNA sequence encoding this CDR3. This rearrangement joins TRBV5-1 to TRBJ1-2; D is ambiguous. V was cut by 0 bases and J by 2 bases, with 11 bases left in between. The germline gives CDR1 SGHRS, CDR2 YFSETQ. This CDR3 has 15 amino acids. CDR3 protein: CASSLGGSGNYGYTF. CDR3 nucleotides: TGCGCCAGCAGCTTGGGCGGAAGCGGGAACTATGGCTACACCTTC. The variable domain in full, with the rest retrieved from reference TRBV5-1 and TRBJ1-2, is KAGVTQTPRYLIKTRGQQVTLSCSPISGHRSVSWYQQTPGQGLQFLFEYFSETQRNKGNFPGRFSGRQFSNSRSEMNVSTLELGDSALYLCASSLGGSGNYGYTFGSGTRLTVV.

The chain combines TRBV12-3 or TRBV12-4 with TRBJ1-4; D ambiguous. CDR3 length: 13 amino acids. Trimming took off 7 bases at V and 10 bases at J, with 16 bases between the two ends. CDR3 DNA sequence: TGTGCCAGCACCCAAAGCCTTCTAGGAAAACTGTTTTTT. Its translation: CASTQSLLGKLFF.

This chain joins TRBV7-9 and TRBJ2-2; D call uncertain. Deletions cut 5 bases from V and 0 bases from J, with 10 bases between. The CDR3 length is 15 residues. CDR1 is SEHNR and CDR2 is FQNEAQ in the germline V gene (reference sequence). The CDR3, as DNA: TGTGCCAGCAGCCCCGACACGCCGAACACCGGGGAGCTGTTTTTT. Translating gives CASSPDTPNTGELFF.

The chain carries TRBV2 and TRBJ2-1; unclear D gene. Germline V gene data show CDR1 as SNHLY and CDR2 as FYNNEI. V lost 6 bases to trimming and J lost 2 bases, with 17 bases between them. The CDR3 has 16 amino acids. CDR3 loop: CASRFRQMGPYNEQFF. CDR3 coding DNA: TGTGCCAGCAGATTTCGGCAAATGGGCCCCTACAATGAGCAGTTCTTC.

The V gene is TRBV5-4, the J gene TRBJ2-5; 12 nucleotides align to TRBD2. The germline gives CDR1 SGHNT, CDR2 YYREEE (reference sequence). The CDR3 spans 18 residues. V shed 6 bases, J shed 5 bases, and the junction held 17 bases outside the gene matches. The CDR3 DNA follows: TGTGCCAGCACCCTTCGGACTAGCGGGATCAAGGGGGGGGAGACCCAGTACTTC. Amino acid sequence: CASTLRTSGIKGGETQYF.

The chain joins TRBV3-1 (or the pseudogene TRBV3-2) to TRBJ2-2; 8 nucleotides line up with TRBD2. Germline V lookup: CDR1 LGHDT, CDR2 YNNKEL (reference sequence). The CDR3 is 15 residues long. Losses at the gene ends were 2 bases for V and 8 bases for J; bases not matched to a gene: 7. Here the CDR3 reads CASSQPGGAGGELFF. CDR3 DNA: TGTGCCAGCAGCCAACCCGGGGGGGCAGGAGGGGAGCTGTTTTTT.

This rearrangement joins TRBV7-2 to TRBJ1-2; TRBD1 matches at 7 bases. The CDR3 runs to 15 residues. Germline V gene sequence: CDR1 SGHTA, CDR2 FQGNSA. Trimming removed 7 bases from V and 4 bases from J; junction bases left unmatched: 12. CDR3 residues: CASKRGTAWSYGYTF. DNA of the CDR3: TGTGCCAGCAAGAGGGGGACAGCTTGGTCCTATGGCTACACCTTC.